This entry lists 13 T cell receptor beta chains sequenced from one sample in a study of identical twins. TCRdb re-called the 5' RACE reads with MiXCR, one entry per CDR3 protein. The data show some 20,000 distinct CDR3 sequences, with 69% seen just once and 5.9% held by the top ten. The sequenced material came from memory (CD45RO+) T cells sorted from blood. The source is a woman between 18 and 30 years old in good health. This table probably holds off-target reads from a library built for another chain.

The genes are TRBV21-1 and TRBJ2-7; the table calls TRBD1, which could not be checked here. TRBV21-1 constitutes a pseudogene. This CDR3 contains 13 residues. The DNA of the CDR3 is TGTGCCAGCAGTAGAGGGGTCGTGTACGAGCAGTACTTC. It is translated as CASSRGVVYEQYF.

V and J are TRBV20-1 and TRBJ2-1, with D possibly matching TRBD1 (6 bases). CDR1 DFQATT and CDR2 SNEGSKA come from the germline V gene (reference sequence). V gave up 6 bases and J gave up 2 bases, with 11 bases separating them. CDR3 length: 13 amino acids. The CDR3 reads CSARGRTYNEQFF. CDR3 DNA sequence: TGCAGTGCCAGGGGCCGTACCTACAATGAGCAGTTCTTC.

The rearrangement uses TRBV20-1 and TRBJ2-5; a possible D gene is TRBD2 (6 bases). This CDR3 contains 14 residues. Trimming took off 7 bases at V and 1 base at J, with 16 bases between the two ends. Germline V lookup: CDR1 DFQATT, CDR2 SNEGSKA (reference sequence). CDR3 residues: CSGSVADIQETQYF. The CDR3 coding sequence is TGCAGTGGAAGTGTAGCGGACATCCAAGAGACCCAGTACTTC.

This chain connects TRBV6-6 to TRBJ2-3, with 7 bases fitting TRBD2. Germline trimming cut 2 bases from V and 6 bases from J; bases unmatched to any gene: 2. There are 13 residues in the CDR3. Per germline, CDR1 MNHNY and CDR2 SVGAGI (reference sequence). The CDR3 is CASSYRAGDTQYF. The CDR3 DNA is TGTGCCAGCAGTTACAGAGCGGGGGATACGCAGTATTTT.

This chain connects TRBV20-1 to TRBJ2-5, with 9 bases identical to TRBD2. This CDR3 is 16 amino acids long. After removal of 2 bases from V and 3 bases from J, the junction contained 10 bases not matched to a gene. The germline V gene has CDR1 DFQATT and CDR2 SNEGSKA (reference sequence). Here the CDR3 reads CSARSAGGPFKETQYF. The CDR3 DNA is TGCAGTGCTAGATCGGCGGGAGGGCCCTTTAAAGAGACCCAGTACTTC.

This clonotype counts as medium-sized (0.01 to 0.1%). The chain joins TRBV6-2 or TRBV6-3 to TRBJ2-7, with no clear D. The CDR3 runs to 14 residues. The germline V gene encodes CDR1 MNHEY and CDR2 SVGEGT. V lost 5 bases to trimming and J lost 0 bases, with 11 bases between them. CDR3 in amino acids: CASSPITPSYEQYF. DNA of the CDR3: TGTGCCAGCAGTCCTATTACACCCTCCTACGAGCAGTACTTC.

This chain links TRBV11-3 with TRBJ1-5; no clear D. Deletions cut 3 bases from V and 7 bases from J, with 10 bases between. This CDR3 has 13 amino acids. Germline V gene sequence: CDR1 SGHNT, CDR2 YENEEA. The CDR3 protein is CASSLGWRQPQHF. CDR3 in DNA: TGTGCCAGCAGCTTGGGGTGGAGGCAGCCCCAGCATTTT.

The genes are TRBV5-1 and TRBJ2-5; a possible D gene is TRBD2 (6 bases). V lost 3 bases to trimming and J lost 3 bases, with 9 bases between them. CDR3 length equals 13 residues. Per germline, CDR1 SGHRS and CDR2 YFSETQ. The CDR3 spells CASSWGEEETQYF. CDR3 coding DNA: TGCGCCAGCAGCTGGGGGGAGGAAGAGACCCAGTACTTC.

V and J are TRBV23-1 and TRBJ2-2, with D uncertain. TRBV23-1 has ORF status, its function being uncertain. Trimming pared 5 bases from V and 5 bases from J, leaving 15 bases between. CDR3 length equals 15 residues. The CDR3 region is CASSTFDGETGELFF. The CDR3 coding sequence is TGCGCCAGCAGTACCTTTGATGGAGAGACCGGGGAGCTGTTTTTT.

The chain recombines TRBV7-6 with TRBJ2-5; D unresolved. This CDR3 region has 13 residues. Trimming removed 5 bases at V and 7 bases at J, with 14 bases between. Germline assignment: CDR1 SGHVS and CDR2 FNYEAQ. The CDR3, as DNA: TGTGCCAGCAGCCCCGGACCTCGTGGGACCCAGTACTTC. Its protein is CASSPGPRGTQYF.

The chain carries TRBV3-1 and TRBJ1-5; no reliable D call. Trimming shortened V by 1 base and J by 3 bases, and 7 bases separated the two germline ends. This CDR3 is 14 amino acids long. In germline, CDR1 is LGHDT, CDR2 YNNKEL (reference sequence). CDR3 sequence reads: CASSQGSANQPQHF. CDR3 nucleotide sequence: TGTGCCAGCAGCCAAGGCAGTGCCAATCAGCCCCAGCATTTT.

This clonotype was observed a few times. The chain recombines TRBV6-6 with TRBJ2-1; unclear D gene. This CDR3 is built from 12 residues. The V and J ends lost 5 bases and 6 bases respectively, with 8 bases between them. CDR1 and CDR2 (germline): MNHNY, SVGAGI (reference sequence). CDR3 sequence (DNA): TGTGCCAGCAGTATTGGCCTCAATGAGCAGTTCTTC. Its translation: CASSIGLNEQFF.

This chain joins TRBV5-1 and TRBJ2-3; D gene unclear. V was shortened by 1 base and J by 5 bases, with 5 bases between the two germline ends. The germline V gene encodes CDR1 SGHRS and CDR2 YFSETQ. The CDR3 has 12 amino acids. In DNA, the CDR3 is TGCGCCAGCAGCTTGTTGGAAGATACGCAGTATTTT. This translates into CASSLLEDTQYF.